Below, 21 T cell receptor beta chains from the same sample are listed, as sequenced in a study of PD-1 blockade in classical Hodgkin lymphoma (dated by TCRdb to 2020 to 2022). The library was prepared using the immunoSEQ multiplex PCR assay. In its TCRdb copy, this immuneACCESS table keeps in-frame sequences only and misses some clones. Where compared with another copy, unresolved V genes explain less than half of these, and the others have no known cause. The sample records over 50,000 clones, roughly 85% of which are singletons. Of the sample, around 8.1% falls within the top ten clones. This specimen's time point label, interpreted: cycle 4 day 1 (C4D1), after 6 weeks of nivolumab. Every trial patient had relapsed following autologous stem cell transplantation, and prior brentuximab vedotin exposure was what differed among cohorts A, B and C. The material sequenced was peripheral blood mononuclear cells (PBMCs), taken before the fourth cycle of nivolumab. These TCRs come from a human donor with classical Hodgkin lymphoma.

The chain recombines TRBV5-1 with TRBJ1-3, with TRBD1 matching over 8 bases. V gave up 2 bases and J gave up 0 bases; unmatched junction bases: 13. The CDR3 is made up of 19 amino acids. Germline V lookup: CDR1 SGHRS, CDR2 YFSETQ. DNA for the CDR3: TGCGCCAGCAGCTTTTCCTCTCAGACAGGGGCCGACTCTGGAAACACCATATATTTT. Protein: CASSFSSQTGADSGNTIYF.

The chain joins TRBV5-1 to TRBJ2-7; D not certain. This CDR3 is built from 15 residues. Trimming took 0 bases from V and 6 from J, leaving 16 bases between them. The V gene's germline CDR1 is SGHRS and CDR2 YFSETQ. The CDR3 reads CASSLVPQLGSEQYF. The CDR3, as DNA: TGCGCCAGCAGCTTGGTTCCTCAACTCGGATCCGAGCAGTACTTC.

J is TRBJ2-5 and V is TRBV7-9, with D unresolved. Trimming pared 8 bases from V and 5 bases from J, leaving 18 bases between. This CDR3 spans 14 amino acids. The germline CDR1 and CDR2 sequences are SEHNR and FQNEAQ (reference sequence). The CDR3 DNA sequence: TGTGCCAGCGACCTCGGACGGTATACGGAGACCCAGTACTTC. Amino acids: CASDLGRYTETQYF.

The genes are TRBV11-2 and TRBJ2-6, with a weak D call TRBD1 (5 bases). The CDR3 has 17 amino acids. Per the germline V gene, CDR1 is SGHAT and CDR2 is FQNNGV. V was trimmed by 5 bases and J by 0 bases, leaving 14 bases between them. The CDR3 nucleotides read TGTGCCAGCAGCCGACCGGTCGGACACTCTGGGGCCAACGTCCTGACTTTC. The encoded protein is CASSRPVGHSGANVLTF. Complete variable domain (other parts from reference TRBV11-2 and TRBJ2-6): EAGVAQSPRYKIIEKRQSVAFWCNPISGHATLYWYQQILGQGPKLLIQFQNNGVVDDSQLPKDRFSAERLKGVDSTLKIQPAKLEDSAVYLCASSRPVGHSGANVLTFGAGSRLTVL.

The chain employs TRBV2 and TRBJ2-7; D might be TRBD1 or TRBD2, each matching 5 bases. The CDR3 extends over 15 amino acids. V was shortened by 6 bases and J by 0 bases, with 15 bases between the two germline ends. The V gene's germline CDR1 is SNHLY and CDR2 FYNNEI. The CDR3 here is CASSRDGLGSYEQYF. CDR3 sequence (DNA): TGTGCCAGCAGCAGGGACGGCCTGGGCTCCTACGAGCAGTACTTC.

J is TRBJ2-6 and V is TRBV28, with D maybe TRBD2 (5 bases). V was pared by 2 bases and J by 12 bases, with 5 bases between. Germline values: CDR1 MDHEN, CDR2 SYDVKM. The CDR3 is 11 residues long. The chain's CDR3 is CASSLTSVLTF. DNA for the CDR3: TGTGCCAGCAGTTTAACTAGCGTCCTGACTTTC.

The chain combines TRBV5-1 with TRBJ2-7; 8 nucleotides align to TRBD2. The CDR3 runs to 15 residues. Germline trimming cut 4 bases from V and 0 bases from J; bases unmatched to any gene: 6. Germline V CDR1 and CDR2: SGHRS, YFSETQ. The CDR3 coding sequence is TGCGCCAGCAGCCCCGTCGGGGGGGCCTCCTACGAGCAGTACTTC. Translated, it gives CASSPVGGASYEQYF.

The chain links TRBV6-5 to TRBJ1-2, with 8 nucleotides matching TRBD1. The germline CDR1 and CDR2 sequences are MNHEY and SVGAGI. This CDR3 contains 15 residues. J lost 5 bases, V lost 2 bases, and 7 bases had no gene match. The DNA of the CDR3 is TGTGCCAGCAGTTACCGGGGGCAGGGGGCATATGGCTACACCTTC. Its translation: CASSYRGQGAYGYTF.

The rearrangement links TRBV5-1 to TRBJ2-1, with D perhaps TRBD1 (6 bases). Germline V CDR1 and CDR2: SGHRS, YFSETQ. V lost 1 base and J 7 bases, leaving 12 bases between the germline ends. This CDR3 is built from 14 residues. The CDR3 sequence is CASSLQGLPNEQFF. CDR3 sequence (DNA): TGCGCCAGCAGCTTGCAGGGGTTACCGAATGAGCAGTTCTTC.

In nucleotides, the CDR3 is TGTGCCAGCAGCCAAGATTTGGGCTATTGGGGGCTCAGAGGGGACGAGCAGTACTTC. Encoded protein: CASSQDLGYWGLRGDEQYF. The V and J genes are TRBV4-2 and TRBJ2-7; D might be TRBD1 (6 bases). V was shortened by 0 bases and J by 5 bases, with 26 bases between the two germline ends. Germline values: CDR1 LGHNA, CDR2 YNFKEQ. The CDR3 runs 19 residues.

The chain is built from TRBV5-1 and TRBJ2-5, with D tentatively TRBD1 or TRBD2 (5 bases each). The CDR3 spans 13 residues. Germline-derived CDR1 and CDR2 are SGHRS and YFSETQ. Trimming took 1 base from V and 3 from J, leaving 7 bases between them. The CDR3 nucleotides are TGCGCCAGCAGCTTGATGGGGGAAGAGACCCAGTACTTC. It encodes CASSLMGEETQYF.

This clone turned up a few times. The gene calls are TRBV7-2 and TRBJ1-4; 7 bases align to TRBD1. Germline V gene lookup returns CDR1 SGHTA and CDR2 FQGNSA. Trimming took 4 bases from V and 5 from J; bases not matched to a gene: 7. The CDR3 is 15 residues long. The CDR3 sequence is CASSYPTGSNEKLFF. The CDR3 coding sequence is TGTGCCAGCAGCTACCCGACAGGGTCAAATGAAAAACTGTTTTTT.

This chain connects TRBV20-1 to TRBJ1-2; D remains unclear. Germline V gives CDR1 DFQATT, CDR2 SNEGSKA (reference sequence). V lost 3 bases and J 2 bases, leaving 4 bases between the germline ends. This CDR3 has 11 amino acids. CDR3 nucleotide sequence: TGCAGTGCTAGTCCCAACTATGGCTACACCTTC. This translates into CSASPNYGYTF.

The rearrangement links TRBV2 to TRBJ2-3; D gene uncertain. Germline CDR1 and CDR2: SNHLY and FYNNEI. Trimming pared 7 bases from V and 6 bases from J, leaving 20 bases between. The CDR3 runs 15 residues. The CDR3 DNA is TGTGCCAGCACTCCGGACGTCCGCGCCGGGGATACGCAGTATTTT. It codes for CASTPDVRAGDTQYF. The whole variable domain, remainder taken from reference TRBV2 and TRBJ2-3, is EPEVTQTPSHQVTQMGQEVILRCVPISNHLYFYWYRQILGQKVEFLVSFYNNEISEKSEIFDDQFSVERPDGSNFTLKIRSTKLEDSAMYFCASTPDVRAGDTQYFGPGTRLTVL.

The chain uses TRBV9 and TRBJ2-7, with TRBD1 as a possible D gene (6 bases). In germline, CDR1 is SGDLS, CDR2 YYNGEE. The CDR3 contains 13 residues. The V gene lost 4 bases and the J gene lost 3 bases, with 11 bases spanning the gap. The CDR3 reads CASSRDMNYEQYF. For the CDR3, the DNA is TGTGCCAGCAGCCGGGACATGAACTACGAGCAGTACTTC.

The genes are TRBV6-5 and TRBJ2-7; D possibly uses TRBD1 or TRBD2 (5 bases each). The germline CDR1 and CDR2 sequences are MNHEY and SVGAGI. CDR3 size: 14 residues. With 5 bases removed from V and 0 bases from J, the gap between germline ends came to 11 bases. CDR3 protein: CASSTTGTSYEQYF. The CDR3 coding sequence is TGTGCCAGCAGTACTACCGGGACCTCCTACGAGCAGTACTTC.

The chain combines TRBV25-1 with TRBJ1-2, with D possibly being TRBD1 (5 bases). The germline gives CDR1 MGHDK, CDR2 SYGVNS. CDR3 length: 13 residues. V gave up 7 bases and J gave up 6 bases, with 15 bases separating them. The CDR3 is CASKMQGGNGYTF. DNA of the CDR3: TGTGCCAGCAAAATGCAGGGTGGGAATGGCTACACCTTC.

This clone was detected only once. The chain joins TRBV7-9 to TRBJ2-3, with 7 positions matching TRBD2. This CDR3 region has 15 residues. Germline lookup yields CDR1 SEHNR and CDR2 FQNEAQ (reference sequence). Trimming cost V 2 bases and J 7 bases; bases outside gene matches: 9. The DNA of the CDR3 is TGTGCCAGCAGCTTAAGTCTAGCGGCGATCAATACGCAGTATTTT. Protein sequence: CASSLSLAAINTQYF. Using reference TRBV7-9 and TRBJ2-3 for the parts outside the CDR3, the full variable domain is DTGVSQNPRHKITKRGQNVTFRCDPISEHNRLYWYRQTLGQGPEFLTYFQNEAQLEKSRLLSDRFSAERPKGSFSTLEIQRTEQGDSAMYLCASSLSLAAINTQYFGPGTRLTVL.

The rearrangement links TRBV4-2 to TRBJ2-1; 8 bases are a match to TRBD2. This CDR3 has 15 residues. The V and J ends lost 0 bases and 8 bases, in that order; junction bases with no gene match: 6. Germline V gene data show CDR1 as LGHNA and CDR2 as YNFKEQ. This CDR3 is CASSQDRGGADEQFF. CDR3 coding DNA: TGTGCCAGCAGCCAAGACCGGGGGGGGGCCGATGAGCAGTTCTTC.

The DNA for the CDR3 is TGTGCCAGCAGCTTATGGACAGGGGGAATCACTGAAGCTTTCTTT. It is translated as CASSLWTGGITEAFF. The chain carries TRBV5-4 and TRBJ1-1; TRBD1 matches at 10 bases. J lost 4 bases, V lost 2 bases, and 5 bases had no gene match. CDR3 length: 15 amino acids. Germline CDR1 is SGHNT and CDR2 is YYREEE (reference sequence).

The chain links TRBV7-9 to TRBJ1-6, with a tentative D call TRBD1 (6 bases). Germline V gene sequence: CDR1 SEHNR, CDR2 FQNEAQ (reference sequence). Trimming left V 4 bases short and J 7 bases short, with 14 bases between. This CDR3 has 15 amino acids. The CDR3: CASSSKGGKNSPLHF. In nucleotides, the CDR3 is TGTGCCAGCAGCTCCAAGGGGGGTAAGAATTCACCCCTCCACTTT.